This T cell receptor beta chain was sequenced during a study of graft-versus-host responses after intestinal transplantation. About the research overall: Recipients had transplants, and these were multivisceral, liver-intestinal, or isolated intestinal.

Germline CDR1 is GTSNPN and CDR2 is SVGIG (reference sequence). The CDR3 extends over 14 amino acids. After removal of 2 bases from V and 9 bases from J, the junction contained 5 bases not matched to a gene. About this clone itself: Its cognate antigen is unknown.

Produced via immunoSEQ multiplex PCR; TCRdb's table is partial and in-frame only. This table holds tens of thousands of clones, 85% to 95% found once. The sample here was unstimulated CD8+ T cells sorted from spleen or lymph node cells, taken before intestinal transplant. This clonotype originated in a human donor who received an intestinal transplant. The V call is TRBV30, the J call TRBJ1-6; 9 bases are a match to TRBD1. CDR3 sequence: CAWSLGQGSSPLHF. The CDR3, as DNA: TGTGCCTGGAGTCTGGGACAGGGAAGTTCACCCCTCCACTTT.